A selection of T cell receptor beta chains follows, all from one sample in a study of blood T cell repertoires in COVID-19. Sequenced by immunoSEQ multiplex PCR; TCRdb stores in-frame clones only, minus some. The sample holds about 260,000 clones, roughly nine tenths seen once. The sample taken for sequencing was peripheral blood. All receptors derive from a man aged 60 to 75 who had recovered from COVID-19. Each CDR3 is given with its conserved first and last residue. A D gene is named only where the DNA matches it firmly.

D gene,V gene,CDR3 protein
TRBD1,TRBV7-6,CASSPSGGQGRETQYF
-,TRBV7-3,CASSLLNTGELFF
-,TRBV7-2,CASSLDRLPNSPLHF
TRBD1,TRBV7-8,CASSNQGAHQPQHF
-,TRBV7-2,CASSLFSEKGEQYF
TRBD1,TRBV9,CASSLDRGYEQYF
TRBD1,TRBV6-5,CASSYSPVTGAMGYTF
-,TRBV18,CASSPGHLYEQYF
-,TRBV5-1,CASSPRDIEETQYF
TRBD1,TRBV9,CASSGQGTHNQPQHF
TRBD2,TRBV7-2,CASSRLAGVRETQYF
-,TRBV2,CASSGGQGLNTEAFF
TRBD2,TRBV9,CASSPRTSGGVNHEQFF
-,TRBV19,CASSPQTTGPSYEQYF
-,TRBV3-1/TRBV3-2,CASSRRAGTVQETQYF
TRBD1,TRBV27,CASRRPGTGAYGYTF
TRBD1,TRBV9,CASSPWDRGRETQYF
TRBD1,TRBV7-2,CASSLRVQGAGNSPLHF
TRBD2,TRBV24-1,CATRALGLALNNEQFF
-,TRBV11-1,CASSSGTGELFF
TRBD2,TRBV5-1,CASSLAGGQSDTQYF
-,TRBV7-2,CASSLRALGDYGYTF
TRBD2,TRBV5-1,CASSLEGGTREVEDTQYF
TRBD1,TRBV24-1,CATSDGGQGHNEQFF
TRBD2,TRBV11-2,CASSSRLAGGSNEQFF
TRBD1,TRBV6-5,CATGIRGSTEAFF
TRBD1,TRBV9,CASSKGTGEIGDTEAFF
-,TRBV9,CASSVGVRGEGNTEAFF
-,TRBV30,CAWTWGGSSYEQYF
-,TRBV30,CAGGQIANQPQHF
-,TRBV6-1,CASSEVETSPLHF
-,TRBV5-1,CASSWTVSYEQYF
-,TRBV30,CACRRGNTEAFF
TRBD1,TRBV16,CASTKTGYQETQYF
-,TRBV25-1,CASSHTDTQYF
TRBD2,TRBV7-6,CASSLAGLASKETQYF
TRBD1,TRBV27,CASSLTGPTETQYF
-,TRBV3-1/TRBV3-2,CASSPRPGTGRDYGYTF
TRBD1,TRBV6-6,CASRAQGSHGYTF
-,TRBV5-1,CASSSESDTQYF
TRBD2,TRBV18,CASSPLPRGERTDTQYF
-,TRBV5-1,CASSWGVGGPNYGYTF
TRBD1,TRBV10-3,CAISDPGQGMGETQYF
-,TRBV5-1,CASSRTEPSYNEQFF
TRBD1,TRBV19,CASSMGTGNEQFF
-,TRBV29-1,CSVATDLQETQYF
-,TRBV19,CASSAGIETQYF